Presented here are 31 T cell receptor beta chains from one specimen sequenced in a study of blood T cell repertoires in COVID-19. Assay: immunoSEQ multiplex PCR; the TCRdb copy retains only in-frame clones and omits some. The table includes approximately 100,000 clones, around 87% detected once. The sequencing sample was made of peripheral blood. The receptors come from a woman in her twenties or thirties with acute or convalescent COVID-19.

This chain joins TRBV23-1 and TRBJ2-6; D not resolved. TRBV23-1 is an ORF, with its function uncertain. The CDR3 covers 18 residues. The V end lost 0 bases, the J end lost 2 bases, and 14 bases lay between the germline ends. As DNA, the CDR3 is TGCGCCAGCAGTCAATCGGTCTCCCTAGTACCTGGGGCCAACGTCCTGACTTTC. Residues: CASSQSVSLVPGANVLTF.

This clone was detected only once. CDR3 bases: TGCGCCAGCAGTGCAGGATTTTCTGGAAACACCATATATTTT. This encodes CASSAGFSGNTIYF. The rearrangement joins TRBV10-1 to TRBJ1-3; no clear D gene. This CDR3 is built from 14 residues. The germline V gene encodes CDR1 WNHNN and CDR2 SYGVQD (reference sequence). V gave up 4 bases and J gave up 1 base, with 8 bases separating them.

The CDR3 is CSVLSSRGQPQHF. Here the CDR3 DNA reads TGCAGCGTTCTCAGTAGCCGCGGTCAGCCCCAGCATTTT. The chain carries TRBV29-1 and TRBJ1-5; no definite D call. Per germline, CDR1 SQVTM and CDR2 ANQGSEA. V lost 5 bases and J 6 bases, leaving 14 bases between the germline ends. The CDR3 is 13 amino acids. Supplemented by reference TRBV29-1 and TRBJ1-5, the full variable domain reads SAVISQKPSRDICQRGTSLTIQCQVDSQVTMMFWYRQQPGQSLTLIATANQGSEATYESGFVIDKFPISRPNLTFSTLTVSNMSPEDSSIYLCSVLSSRGQPQHFGDGTRLSIL.

The chain carries TRBV6-1 and TRBJ2-3, with 10 positions matching TRBD2. This CDR3 spans 18 amino acids. CDR1 is MNHNS and CDR2 is SASEGT in the germline V gene. The V and J ends lost 3 bases and 0 bases, in that order; junction bases with no gene match: 9. This CDR3 is CASSEFVAGGHSTDTQYF. CDR3 nucleotide sequence: TGTGCCAGCAGTGAGTTTGTAGCGGGGGGCCATAGCACAGATACGCAGTATTTT.

This clone was picked up a small number of times. The J gene is TRBJ1-1, the V gene TRBV18; TRBD1 agrees at 8 bases. This CDR3 spans 14 amino acids. Germline loops: CDR1 KGHSH, CDR2 LQKENI. V was clipped by 6 bases and J by 3 bases; unmatched bases: 6. CDR3 in DNA: TGTGCCAGCTCTCTGACAGGGGAGGACACTGAAGCTTTCTTT. Protein sequence: CASSLTGEDTEAFF.

CDR3 sequence (DNA): TGCAGCGTTGTGGGGGACAAGAATACTAACTATGGCTACACCTTC. Translation gives CSVVGDKNTNYGYTF. This rearrangement joins TRBV29-1 to TRBJ1-2; D is possibly TRBD1 (6 bases). This CDR3 is built from 15 residues. V was shortened by 4 bases and J by 0 bases, with 15 bases between the two germline ends. Germline values: CDR1 SQVTM, CDR2 ANQGSEA.

J is TRBJ2-4 and V is TRBV29-1; D is perhaps TRBD2 (6 bases). Trimming shortened V by 6 bases and J by 7 bases, and 19 bases separated the two germline ends. Germline V gene lookup returns CDR1 SQVTM and CDR2 ANQGSEA. CDR3 length: 14 amino acids. This CDR3 is CSVRSGTQRNIQYF. CDR3 DNA sequence: TGCAGCGTACGTTCCGGGACTCAGAGGAACATTCAGTACTTC.

This clone was seen once. This chain joins TRBV5-1 and TRBJ1-6; 7 bases are a match to TRBD1. The CDR3 covers 15 residues. CDR1 is SGHRS and CDR2 is YFSETQ in the germline V gene. V trimming: 3 bases; J trimming: 6 bases; junction bases outside the gene matches: 6. This chain's CDR3 is CASSSLAGGNSPLHF. The CDR3 coding sequence is TGCGCCAGCAGCTCGCTGGCAGGGGGTAATTCACCCCTCCACTTT.

The chain is built from TRBV25-1 and TRBJ2-5, with D possibly TRBD2 on 6 matching bases. CDR3 length: 17 residues. V lost 10 bases to trimming and J lost 4 bases, with 28 bases between them. CDR1 and CDR2 from the germline V gene are MGHDK and SYGVNS. For the CDR3, the DNA is TGTGCCACCACACTCGCCGAAGGGCCGGGGGTCGGAGAGACCCAGTACTTC. Encoded protein: CATTLAEGPGVGETQYF. Full variable domain (missing parts from reference TRBV25-1 and TRBJ2-5): EADIYQTPRYLVIGTGKKITLECSQTMGHDKMYWYQQDPGMELHLIHYSYGVNSTEKGDLSSESTVSRIRTEHFPLTLESARPSHTSQYLCATTLAEGPGVGETQYFGPGTRLLVL.

On this clone itself: This same CDR3 is encoded by further DNA sequences in the sample. V gene TRBV5-1 combines with J gene TRBJ1-1, with D hard to call. The CDR3 covers 14 residues. Trimming removed 0 bases from V and 1 base from J, with 7 bases in between. Looked up from germline, CDR1 is SGHRS and CDR2 is YFSETQ. The CDR3 is CASSLESGNTEAFF. The CDR3, as DNA: TGCGCCAGCAGCTTGGAATCGGGGAACACTGAAGCTTTCTTT. Together with reference TRBV5-1 and TRBJ1-1, the CDR3 gives the full variable domain: KAGVTQTPRYLIKTRGQQVTLSCSPISGHRSVSWYQQTPGQGLQFLFEYFSETQRNKGNFPGRFSGRQFSNSRSEMNVSTLELGDSALYLCASSLESGNTEAFFGQGTRLTVV.

V and J are TRBV12-5 and TRBJ1-5, with no clear D. V shed 5 bases and J shed 4 bases, with 15 bases lying between them. Germline lookup yields CDR1 LGHNT and CDR2 FRNRAP. The CDR3 has 15 residues. The CDR3 sequence: CASGEGSAGNQPQHF. In DNA form, the CDR3 reads TGTGCTAGTGGTGAAGGATCCGCGGGGAATCAGCCCCAGCATTTT.

This clone was seen more than once but under ten times. The chain is built from TRBV28 and TRBJ1-5; unclear D gene. CDR3 length equals 13 residues. From germline, CDR1 is MDHEN and CDR2 SYDVKM. Trimming left V 2 bases short and J 6 bases short, with 8 bases between. Here the CDR3 reads CASSLTATQPQHF. The CDR3 DNA reads TGTGCCAGCAGTTTAACAGCCACTCAGCCCCAGCATTTT. The full variable domain, rest sourced from reference TRBV28 and TRBJ1-5, is DVKVTQSSRYLVKRTGEKVFLECVQDMDHENMFWYRQDPGLGLRLIYFSYDVKMKEKGDIPEGYSVSREKKERFSLILESASTNQTSMYLCASSLTATQPQHFGDGTRLSIL.

The chain is built from TRBV19 and TRBJ2-1; 11 bases align to TRBD2. J lost 1 base, V lost 4 bases, and 9 bases had no gene match. The CDR3 is made up of 18 amino acids. Germline loops: CDR1 LNHDA, CDR2 SQIVND (reference sequence). The CDR3 region has the DNA TGTGCCAGTAGTACCCCTCGACTAGCGGGGACGTCCTACAATGAGCAGTTCTTC. Amino acid sequence: CASSTPRLAGTSYNEQFF.

This clone is medium-sized in the sample. This chain links TRBV28 with TRBJ2-3; no clear D gene. This CDR3 contains 13 residues. Germline V CDR1 and CDR2: MDHEN, SYDVKM. Trimming took 6 bases from V and 4 from J, leaving 11 bases between them. Here the CDR3 reads CASRVRSPDTQYF. The CDR3 bases are TGTGCCAGCAGGGTTAGGAGCCCAGATACGCAGTATTTT. Full variable domain (missing parts from reference TRBV28 and TRBJ2-3): DVKVTQSSRYLVKRTGEKVFLECVQDMDHENMFWYRQDPGLGLRLIYFSYDVKMKEKGDIPEGYSVSREKKERFSLILESASTNQTSMYLCASRVRSPDTQYFGPGTRLTVL.

This chain joins TRBV5-1 and TRBJ1-5; 9 bases agree with TRBD1. Per the germline V gene, CDR1 is SGHRS and CDR2 is YFSETQ. The CDR3 is made up of 15 amino acids. The V and J ends lost 2 bases and 4 bases, in that order; junction bases with no gene match: 4. The CDR3 protein is CASSLGTGRNQPQHF. The CDR3 region has the DNA TGCGCCAGCAGCTTAGGGACAGGGCGGAATCAGCCCCAGCATTTT. The full variable domain, completed using reference TRBV5-1 and TRBJ1-5, is KAGVTQTPRYLIKTRGQQVTLSCSPISGHRSVSWYQQTPGQGLQFLFEYFSETQRNKGNFPGRFSGRQFSNSRSEMNVSTLELGDSALYLCASSLGTGRNQPQHFGDGTRLSIL.

In this sample, this clone turned up once. V and J are TRBV24-1 and TRBJ1-1; D is undetermined. V was shortened by 4 bases and J by 8 bases, with 10 bases between the two germline ends. The germline gives CDR1 KGHDR, CDR2 SFDVKD. The CDR3 has 12 amino acids. The CDR3 nucleotides are TGTGCCACCAGTGACCGGGAGTCAGAAGCTTTCTTT. The encoded protein is CATSDRESEAFF.

The V gene is TRBV5-4, the J gene TRBJ1-2; TRBD1 aligns across 12 bases. The germline V gene has CDR1 SGHNT and CDR2 YYREEE (reference sequence). V dropped 1 base and J dropped 6; count of bases not matched to a gene: 4. The CDR3 contains 15 residues. CDR3 sequence reads: CASSLLGQGAHGYTF. CDR3 coding DNA: TGTGCCAGCAGCTTGTTGGGACAGGGGGCACATGGCTACACCTTC.

V and J are TRBV28 and TRBJ1-4; D remains ambiguous. Germline V CDR1 and CDR2: MDHEN, SYDVKM. This CDR3 is built from 14 residues. Trimming took 5 bases from V and 11 from J, leaving 18 bases between them. This CDR3 reads CASSTSGARGKLFF. CDR3 bases: TGTGCCAGCAGTACATCCGGAGCCCGGGGTAAACTGTTTTTT.

This chain links TRBV5-5 with TRBJ1-6; D is possibly TRBD1 (5 bases). This CDR3 contains 15 residues. Trimming pared 1 base from V and 7 bases from J, leaving 12 bases between. Per germline, CDR1 SGHKS and CDR2 YYEKEE (reference sequence). CDR3 sequence: CASSLLPGPNSPLHF. The CDR3 DNA follows: TGTGCCAGCAGCTTGTTGCCAGGGCCAAATTCACCCCTCCACTTT. The full variable domain, completed using reference TRBV5-5 and TRBJ1-6, is DAGVTQSPTHLIKTRGQQVTLRCSPISGHKSVSWYQQVLGQGPQFIFQYYEKEERGRGNFPDRFSARQFPNYSSELNVNALLLGDSALYLCASSLLPGPNSPLHFGNGTRLTVT.

The chain recombines TRBV30 with TRBJ2-5, with 8 bases fitting TRBD2. Per the germline V gene, CDR1 is GTSNPN and CDR2 is SVGIG (reference sequence). There are 15 residues in the CDR3. Trimming removed 0 bases from V and 2 bases from J; junction bases left unmatched: 5. The CDR3 loop is CAWSVAGDLQETQYF. The CDR3 DNA follows: TGTGCCTGGAGTGTAGCGGGGGACCTTCAAGAGACCCAGTACTTC.

The V and J genes are TRBV7-9 and TRBJ2-2, with D perhaps TRBD1 (5 bases). From germline, CDR1 is SEHNR and CDR2 FQNEAQ (reference sequence). CDR3 length: 15 residues. V lost 2 bases and J 6 bases, leaving 13 bases between the germline ends. The CDR3 DNA sequence: TGTGCCAGCAGCTTATTTGACAGCTTGGCCGGGGAGCTGTTTTTT. Translated: CASSLFDSLAGELFF.

V gene TRBV12-3 or TRBV12-4 combines with J gene TRBJ1-1; TRBD1 aligns across 7 bases. Losses at the gene ends were 5 bases for V and 10 bases for J; bases not matched to a gene: 7. The CDR3 has 12 residues. CDR3 nucleotides: TGTGCCAGCAGTCTACGACAGGGAGTAGCTTTCTTT. Protein: CASSLRQGVAFF.

The chain carries TRBV28 and TRBJ1-5; no definite D call. V was cut by 3 bases and J by 0 bases, with 9 bases left in between. Germline V gene sequence: CDR1 MDHEN, CDR2 SYDVKM. The CDR3 has 15 amino acids. The CDR3 sequence: CASSFWEGSNQPQHF. DNA for the CDR3: TGTGCCAGCAGTTTTTGGGAGGGTAGCAATCAGCCCCAGCATTTT.

This rearrangement joins TRBV11-3 to TRBJ1-1, with 8 bases lining up with TRBD1. Germline trimming cut 3 bases from V and 1 base from J; bases unmatched to any gene: 4. The CDR3 runs 15 residues. Germline values: CDR1 SGHNT, CDR2 YENEEA. The CDR3 sequence: CASSFRQGTNTEAFF. The CDR3 region has the DNA TGTGCCAGCAGCTTTAGACAGGGGACGAACACTGAAGCTTTCTTT.

This clone has a handful of counts. This chain connects TRBV6-5 to TRBJ1-2; D uncertain. The CDR3 is 10 residues long. Germline V gives CDR1 MNHEY, CDR2 SVGAGI. V was shortened by 8 bases and J by 8 bases, with 9 bases between the two germline ends. The CDR3 loop reads CASLRWGYTF. Here the CDR3 DNA reads TGTGCCAGCCTACGATGGGGCTACACCTTC.

J is TRBJ1-1 and V is TRBV5-1, with D maybe TRBD1 (5 bases). Germline CDR1 SGHRS, CDR2 YFSETQ. The CDR3 has 14 amino acids. V was cut by 0 bases and J by 7 bases, with 13 bases left in between. In nucleotides, the CDR3 is TGCGCCAGCAGCTTGGTTCCGGGGGATGGTGAAGCTTTCTTT. Protein product: CASSLVPGDGEAFF.

The chain recombines TRBV9 with TRBJ2-5, with D uncertain. The CDR3 consists of 16 residues. V was cut by 0 bases and J by 2 bases, with 14 bases left in between. CDR1 and CDR2 (germline): SGDLS, YYNGEE. DNA for the CDR3: TGTGCCAGCAGCGTAGGGGCCCTAAGCCTTCAAGAGACCCAGTACTTC. The encoded protein is CASSVGALSLQETQYF.

The rearrangement joins TRBV18 to TRBJ1-1, with D tentatively TRBD1 (5 bases). The CDR3 totals 14 residues. V lost 3 bases and J 1 base, leaving 9 bases between the germline ends. Germline V gene lookup returns CDR1 KGHSH and CDR2 LQKENI. This chain's CDR3 is CASSPQDTNTEAFF. The CDR3 DNA is TGTGCCAGCTCACCCCAGGACACGAACACTGAAGCTTTCTTT.

V and J are TRBV10-3 and TRBJ1-2; possible D gene TRBD1, 5 bases. Germline V gives CDR1 ENHRY, CDR2 SYGVKD. Trimming took 0 bases from V and 2 from J, leaving 7 bases between them. This CDR3 comprises 14 residues. The CDR3 here is CAISESGGNYGYTF. In nucleotides, the CDR3 is TGTGCCATCAGTGAGTCCGGGGGAAACTATGGCTACACCTTC.

The V call is TRBV7-9, the J call TRBJ2-7, with 9 bases aligning to TRBD2. Germline V gives CDR1 SEHNR, CDR2 FQNEAQ (reference sequence). The V segment lost 0 bases and the J segment 2 bases; nucleotides outside the gene matches: 5. CDR3 length: 16 amino acids. The CDR3: CASSLAASGAPYEQYF. As DNA, the CDR3 is TGTGCCAGCAGCTTAGCGGCTAGCGGGGCACCCTACGAGCAGTACTTC. The full variable domain, rest sourced from reference TRBV7-9 and TRBJ2-7, is DTGVSQNPRHKITKRGQNVTFRCDPISEHNRLYWYRQTLGQGPEFLTYFQNEAQLEKSRLLSDRFSAERPKGSFSTLEIQRTEQGDSAMYLCASSLAASGAPYEQYFGPGTRLTVT.

V and J are TRBV4-1 and TRBJ1-4; 10 bases are a match to TRBD1. Germline assignment: CDR1 MGHRA and CDR2 YSYEKL. The trim removed 4 bases at V and 4 bases at J, leaving 9 bases unmatched. This CDR3 has 17 residues. The CDR3 sequence: CASSPRTGGEINEKLFF. The CDR3 region has the DNA TGCGCCAGCAGCCCTCGGACAGGGGGAGAAATTAATGAAAAACTGTTTTTT.